The clone carrying this T cell receptor beta chain was seen only a few times. The data belong to a study of early T cells in non-severe SARS-CoV-2 infection. Germline-derived CDR1 and CDR2 are MNHEY and SVGEGT. The V segment lost 5 bases and the J segment 1 base; nucleotides outside the gene matches: 5. The CDR3 is 17 amino acids. Unique molecular identifiers tagged individual cDNA molecules. TCRdb redid the calling of the 5' RACE reads with MiXCR, one entry per CDR3 protein. The sample lists under 60,000 distinct CDR3 sequences, around 9.6% occurring once. V is TRBV6-2 or TRBV6-3 and J is TRBJ2-7; 16 bases agree with TRBD2. Material: whole blood, obtained at baseline. The source of this sequence is an adult who was a healthcare worker with PCR-confirmed SARS-CoV-2 infection or an uninfected control (not recorded which). CDR3 coding DNA: TGTGCCAGCAGTCCCCTGGGACTAGCGGGGGGGTCCTACGAGCAGTACTTC. Encoded protein: CASSPLGLAGGSYEQYF.